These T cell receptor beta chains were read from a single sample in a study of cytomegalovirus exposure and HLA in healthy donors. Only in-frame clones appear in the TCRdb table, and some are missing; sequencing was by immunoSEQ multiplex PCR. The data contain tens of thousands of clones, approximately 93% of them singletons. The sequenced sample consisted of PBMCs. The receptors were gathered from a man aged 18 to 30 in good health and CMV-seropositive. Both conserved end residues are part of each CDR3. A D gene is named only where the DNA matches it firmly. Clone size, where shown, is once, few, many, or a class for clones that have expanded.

TGTGCCATCAGTGAAGACAGGGTCGAACTGTTTTTT | CAISEDRVELFF | TRBV10-3 | 12 | TRBJ1-4 | TRBD1 | NA
TGCGCCAGCAGTGATGTTAGCGGGGGCCAAGGGACCCAGTACTTC | CASSDVSGGQGTQYF | TRBV5-1 | 15 | TRBJ2-5 | TRBD2 | NA
TGTGCCAGCGGGAGCAGCCAAGAGACCCAGTACTTC | CASGSSQETQYF | TRBV6-1 | 12 | TRBJ2-5 | NA | NA
TGCGCCACTCGACGGACAGGGCTGGGCACTAATGAAAAACTGTTTTTT | CATRRTGLGTNEKLFF | TRBV4-1 | 16 | TRBJ1-4 | TRBD1 | NA
TGCGCCAGCAGCTTGGTCGGAGACACTGAAGCTTTCTTT | CASSLVGDTEAFF | TRBV5-1 | 13 | TRBJ1-1 | NA | once
TGTGCCAGTAGTAAGATTGGGGGCGATCAGCCCCAGCATTTT | CASSKIGGDQPQHF | TRBV19 | 14 | TRBJ1-5 | NA | NA
TGTGCCACCAGCAGTGACCGGGGCACCGGGGAGCTGTTTTTT | CATSSDRGTGELFF | TRBV15 | 14 | TRBJ2-2 | NA | NA
TGTGCCAGCAGTGAACCTTTTCTAATGAACACTGAAGCTTTCTTT | CASSEPFLMNTEAFF | TRBV6-1 | 15 | TRBJ1-1 | NA | once
TGCGCCAGCAGCCAAGTTCTCAACAGAGATGTAGAGCAGTACTTC | CASSQVLNRDVEQYF | TRBV4-1 | 15 | TRBJ2-7 | NA | NA
TGTGCCAGCAGCTTAAGGGTGACCAGGGGTGAAGCTTTCTTT | CASSLRVTRGEAFF | TRBV7-2 | 14 | TRBJ1-1 | NA | NA
TGCGCCAGCAGCTTGGGGGATAGCGGGAGGACTAACAATGAGCAGTTCTTC | CASSLGDSGRTNNEQFF | TRBV5-1 | 17 | TRBJ2-1 | TRBD2 | NA
TGTGCCAGCAGCCCTTTAGCGGGAGGTGGAGATACGCAGTATTTT | CASSPLAGGGDTQYF | TRBV9 | 15 | TRBJ2-3 | TRBD2 | NA
TGTGCCAGCCGGGGACAGGTCCCCGGGGAGCTGTTTTTT | CASRGQVPGELFF | TRBV7-9 | 13 | TRBJ2-2 | TRBD1 | once
TGCAGCGTGGGGACTAGCGGGAGACTCGAGCAGTACTTC | CSVGTSGRLEQYF | TRBV29-1 | 13 | TRBJ2-7 | TRBD2 | once
TGTGCCAGCAGTTTAAATCCTAGCGGGAGCTTAAATGAGCAGTTCTTC | CASSLNPSGSLNEQFF | TRBV28 | 16 | TRBJ2-1 | TRBD2 | NA
TGTGCCAGCAGTGTGGGACAGACTAACTATGGCTACACCTTC | CASSVGQTNYGYTF | TRBV28 | 14 | TRBJ1-2 | TRBD1 | once
TGTGCCACCAGCAGTGAACCGGGACTAGTACACACCGGGGAGCTGTTTTTT | CATSSEPGLVHTGELFF | TRBV15 | 17 | TRBJ2-2 | TRBD2 | NA
TGCAGCGTTAACCCGGGACAGGGGACCTACGAGCAGTACTTC | CSVNPGQGTYEQYF | TRBV29-1 | 14 | TRBJ2-7 | TRBD1 | NA
TGTGCCAGCAGCTTCGGGACAGCGCCCGACAATGAGCAGTTCTTC | CASSFGTAPDNEQFF | TRBV7-6 | 15 | TRBJ2-1 | TRBD1 | NA
TGCAGCGTTGAATCAGGGGGCTACGAGCAGTACTTC | CSVESGGYEQYF | TRBV29-1 | 12 | TRBJ2-7 | TRBD1 | NA
TGTGCCAGCAGTATACCGGGACAGAGATACAATGAGCAGTTCTTC | CASSIPGQRYNEQFF | TRBV6-5 | 15 | TRBJ2-1 | TRBD1 | NA
TGCGCCAGCAGCTTGGGGACAGCGAGGGTTTCCTACAATGAGCAGTTCTTC | CASSLGTARVSYNEQFF | TRBV5-1 | 17 | TRBJ2-1 | NA | NA
TGCGCCAGCAGCTTGGGACGGGGGACAGATACGCAGTATTTT | CASSLGRGTDTQYF | TRBV5-1 | 14 | TRBJ2-3 | NA | NA
TGCAGCTGTTACTTTGCTGACTCACACACAGATACGCAGTATTTT | CSCYFADSHTDTQYF | TRBV29-1 | 15 | TRBJ2-3 | NA | NA
TGTGCCAGTACCCGGGACTTAAGGACTAATGAAAAACTGTTTTTT | CASTRDLRTNEKLFF | TRBV19 | 15 | TRBJ1-4 | NA | NA
TGTGCCAGCAGCGTCCGAAGCGAGGGCCTGGTGTGGTCCTACAATGAGCAGTTCTTC | CASSVRSEGLVWSYNEQFF | TRBV21-1 | 19 | TRBJ2-1 | NA | NA
TGCGCCAGCAGTCCGGACAGGGGGGGTTACGAGCAGTACTTC | CASSPDRGGYEQYF | TRBV23-1 | 14 | TRBJ2-7 | TRBD1 | NA
TGCGCCAGCAGCTTCAGCGGGAGGGAGTTCTTC | CASSFSGREFF | TRBV5-1 | 11 | TRBJ2-1 | TRBD2 | NA
TGTGCCAGCAGTGGGCCAGGGAGGGAGACCCAGTACTTC | CASSGPGRETQYF | TRBV2 | 13 | TRBJ2-5 | NA | NA
TGTGCCTGGGCGGGGGGGGACAGGTCACCCCTCCACTTT | CAWAGGDRSPLHF | TRBV30 | 13 | TRBJ1-6 | TRBD1 | NA
TGCGCCAGCAGCTCCCCTCCCGGGACAGGAACTTTTAACTATGGCTACACCTTC | CASSSPPGTGTFNYGYTF | TRBV5-1 | 18 | TRBJ1-2 | TRBD1 | NA
TGTGCCAGCACTAGCGCCTCAGATACGCAGTATTTT | CASTSASDTQYF | TRBV27 | 12 | TRBJ2-3 | NA | NA
TGCGCCAGCAGCTTGGCCGGTCCGGAGACCCAGTACTTC | CASSLAGPETQYF | TRBV5-1 | 13 | TRBJ2-5 | NA | NA
TGTGCCAGCAGTGATATGGGGAGAGAAGCTTTCTTT | CASSDMGREAFF | TRBV2 | 12 | TRBJ1-1 | NA | NA
TGTGCCTGGGGTCAGCGGGGGGCTAGTTCACCCCTCCACTTT | CAWGQRGASSPLHF | TRBV30 | 14 | TRBJ1-6 | NA | NA
TGTGCCAGCAGTGACAGGGACCAAGAGACCCAGTACTTC | CASSDRDQETQYF | TRBV28 | 13 | TRBJ2-5 | TRBD1 | NA
TGCGCCAGCAGCTTGGCCGGGATAGGGGGGGAAAGTGGCTACACCTTC | CASSLAGIGGESGYTF | TRBV5-1 | 16 | TRBJ1-2 | NA | NA
TGCGCCAGCAGCTGGGGACAGAACAATGAGCAGTTCTTC | CASSWGQNNEQFF | TRBV5-1 | 13 | TRBJ2-1 | TRBD1 | NA
TGTGCCAGCAGCTTAGGCCTAGCGGGAGGTAGCAATGAGCAGTTCTTC | CASSLGLAGGSNEQFF | TRBV11-3 | 16 | TRBJ2-1 | TRBD2 | NA
TGTGCCAGCGGGCGCGATCCCACAGATACGCAGTATTTT | CASGRDPTDTQYF | TRBV6-5 | 13 | TRBJ2-3 | NA | NA